This TCR beta chain was retrieved from a study of T-cell memory formation after mild COVID-19. Study-wide points: Shrinking CD4+ clones were chiefly CM and EM; CD8+ ones were chiefly EMRA. Clones contracting across day 15 to 85 had a balanced CD4/CD8 profile; later expanding clones leaned CD4+.

The ends were cut back, 0 bases at V and 5 bases at J, with 15 bases in the middle. CDR1 is SGHDT and CDR2 is YYEEEE in the germline V gene. The CDR3 runs 16 residues. In its sample, this clonotype was seen a few times. Its antigen is currently unknown. TCRdb processed the 5' RACE reads anew with MiXCR; each CDR3 protein has one entry. The table lists 300,000 to 400,000 distinct CDR3 sequences, 25% to 30% of them singletons. V usage is TRBV5-6 and J usage is TRBJ2-1; D might be TRBD2 (5 bases). The source is an adult woman who had mild COVID-19 (a few samples of this study predate the infection). Cell type and time point are not known. The sequenced sample was PBMCs or a T cell subset sorted from them (not recorded which). The CDR3 protein is CASSLDLSEGHNEQFF. The CDR3 DNA follows: TGTGCCAGCAGCTTGGATCTCAGTGAGGGCCACAATGAGCAGTTCTTC.